The next 21 T cell receptor beta chains were all read from a single sample in a study of shared clonotypes between healthy human individuals. Profiled with immunoSEQ multiplex PCR; TCRdb holds only in-frame clones, not every one. The data hold roughly 1,000,000 clones, with around 82% observed a single time. Sequenced material: memory CD4+ T cells from PBMCs. As to subset: CD45RA-negative fraction. These receptor sequences come from a man aged 18 to 29 in good health. Some clones in this sample may be carry-over from other donors' samples.

This clone was found once. This chain joins TRBV7-2 and TRBJ1-2; perhaps TRBD1 as D (6 bases). Germline V gene lookup returns CDR1 SGHTA and CDR2 FQGNSA. V lost 5 bases and J 7 bases, leaving 20 bases between the germline ends. This CDR3 region has 15 residues. CDR3 sequence (DNA): TGTGCCAGCAGCCGCGCCGGGACACGGAGAGGTGGCTACACCTTC. As protein: CASSRAGTRRGGYTF.

Concerning this clone itself: A read error is the likely source, as a far larger clone sits one nucleotide away. This chain links TRBV7-3 with TRBJ2-6; 8 bases fit TRBD1. In germline, CDR1 is SGHTA, CDR2 FQGTGA. The CDR3 runs to 16 residues. The CDR3 region has the DNA TGTACCAGCTCGACAGGGGCTGGCTCTGGGGCCAACGTCCTGACTTTC. It translates to CTSSTGAGSGANVLTF.

This clone was recorded once. This sequence joins TRBV5-1 and TRBJ1-1, with 7 positions matching TRBD1. Germline CDR1 is SGHRS and CDR2 is YFSETQ. The CDR3 is 15 residues long. With 5 bases clipped from V and 1 base from J, the junction kept 8 bases outside the gene matches. The CDR3 DNA reads as TGCGCCAGCAGGGAATTCGGGACAGCGAACACTGAAGCTTTCTTT. This gives the protein CASREFGTANTEAFF.

The chain combines TRBV4-1 with TRBJ2-5; 8 bases align to TRBD1. CDR1 is MGHRA and CDR2 is YSYEKL in the germline V gene. The V segment lost 4 bases and the J segment 5 bases; nucleotides outside the gene matches: 3. The CDR3 spans 13 residues. DNA for the CDR3: TGCGCCAGCAGCCCGTCAGGGGGCGAGACCCAGTACTTC. This gives the protein CASSPSGGETQYF.

The chain is built from TRBV6-5 and TRBJ2-3; D remains ambiguous. Germline CDR1 and CDR2: MNHEY and SVGAGI. V lost 2 bases and J lost 7, with 13 bases in between. This CDR3 contains 14 residues. The CDR3 nucleotides are TGTGCCAGCAGTTACCTACCGAGAGTGAATACGCAGTATTTT. It is translated as CASSYLPRVNTQYF.

V gene TRBV6-5 combines with J gene TRBJ1-3; D uncertain. Germline lookup yields CDR1 MNHEY and CDR2 SVGAGI. Between the trimmed V and J ends, which lost 6 bases and 1 base, there was a span of 7 bases. There are 13 residues in the CDR3. The DNA of the CDR3 is TGTGCCAGCAGCCGGGGTTCTGGAAACACCATATATTTT. Translating gives CASSRGSGNTIYF.

This clone has ten or more counts. The genes are TRBV5-8 and TRBJ1-3; D possibly corresponds to TRBD1 (6 bases). CDR1 is SGHTS, CDR2 YDEGEE, per germline. Trimming cost V 7 bases and J 10 bases, with 18 bases left between them. This CDR3 region has 13 residues. CDR3 nucleotides: TGTGCCAGCGGATTCACAGGGAGGGGGACCATATATTTT. Protein sequence: CASGFTGRGTIYF.

With respect to this clone: This specimen includes other DNA sequences encoding the same CDR3. This chain connects TRBV28 to TRBJ2-1, with D unresolved. CDR3 length: 11 amino acids. The V gene's germline CDR1 is MDHEN and CDR2 SYDVKM. V was clipped by 6 bases and J by 6 bases, with 6 bases between them. The CDR3 sequence: CASSAVNEQFF. The CDR3 bases are TGTGCCAGCAGCGCAGTCAATGAGCAGTTCTTC.

The rearrangement links TRBV27 to TRBJ1-2; tentatively, D is TRBD1 (5 bases). The CDR3 extends over 15 amino acids. The V and J ends lost 6 bases and 6 bases respectively, with 20 bases between them. CDR1 and CDR2 (germline): MNHEY, SMNVEV (reference sequence). For the CDR3, the DNA is TGTGCCAGCAGAACCCGAGCGGAGGGGAGCAATGGCTACACCTTC. Protein sequence: CASRTRAEGSNGYTF.

This clone was counted ten times or more. This sequence joins TRBV28 and TRBJ2-1; no clear D gene. The germline V gene encodes CDR1 MDHEN and CDR2 SYDVKM. The length of the CDR3 is 11 residues. Trimming stripped 3 bases from V and 7 bases from J, with 4 bases between. DNA for the CDR3: TGTGCCAGCAGTTTTGAGAATGAGCAGTTCTTC. As protein: CASSFENEQFF.

This clone was counted only a few times. The rearrangement links TRBV19 to TRBJ1-1, with TRBD1 matching 11 bases. CDR1 is LNHDA, CDR2 SQIVND, per germline (reference sequence). The CDR3 sequence is 15 residues long. The ends lost 6 bases at V and 5 bases at J; junction bases unmatched: 8. The CDR3 region has the DNA TGTGCCAGTAGCCCACCGGACAGGGGGCGAACTGAAGCTTTCTTT. This encodes CASSPPDRGRTEAFF. The full variable domain, its missing parts supplied by reference TRBV19 and TRBJ1-1, is DGGITQSPKYLFRKEGQNVTLSCEQNLNHDAMYWYRQDPGQGLRLIYYSQIVNDFQKGDIAEGYSVSREKKESFPLTVTSAQKNPTAFYLCASSPPDRGRTEAFFGQGTRLTVV.

J is TRBJ2-2 and V is TRBV2, with D possibly matching TRBD2 (6 bases). Per the germline V gene, CDR1 is SNHLY and CDR2 is FYNNEI. The CDR3 consists of 17 residues. V was shortened by 1 base and J by 5 bases, with 17 bases between the two germline ends. The CDR3 nucleotides read TGTGCCAGCAGTGAAGTTGGGGGGATCAGGAATACCGGGGAGCTGTTTTTT. It codes for CASSEVGGIRNTGELFF.

The chain links TRBV11-2 to TRBJ2-7; D call uncertain. The V end was cut by 1 base, the J end by 6 bases, with 7 bases between. The length of the CDR3 is 12 residues. CDR1 is SGHAT and CDR2 is FQNNGV in the germline V gene. CDR3 in DNA: TGTGCCAGCAGCTTAGGTCCAGGCGAGCAGTACTTC. Protein: CASSLGPGEQYF.

V is TRBV28 and J is TRBJ2-7; 7 nucleotides align to TRBD1. CDR1 MDHEN and CDR2 SYDVKM come from the germline V gene. The CDR3 sequence is 12 residues long. The junction had 5 bases not matched to a gene; V was cut back by 6 bases and J by 6 bases. The CDR3 protein is CASRRQGLEQYF. CDR3 DNA: TGTGCCAGCAGGCGACAGGGTCTCGAGCAGTACTTC.

The chain combines TRBV7-8 with TRBJ1-3; possibly TRBD1 for D (5 bases). V was trimmed by 1 base and J by 3 bases, leaving 7 bases between them. The CDR3 spans 14 residues. In germline, CDR1 is SGHVS, CDR2 FQNEAQ. Written as DNA, the CDR3 is TGTGCCAGCAGCTTAGGGGGGTATGGAAACACCATATATTTT. This encodes CASSLGGYGNTIYF.

J is TRBJ1-5 and V is TRBV2, with TRBD1 as a possible D gene (6 bases). Trimming left V 4 bases short and J 6 bases short, with 19 bases between. CDR3 length: 16 residues. CDR1 is SNHLY and CDR2 is FYNNEI in the germline V gene. The DNA of the CDR3 is TGTGCCAGCAGTGGCCGGGGGGGCGCGGGGGCTCAGCCCCAGCATTTT. This encodes CASSGRGGAGAQPQHF.

This clone was seen a few times. The chain recombines TRBV15 with TRBJ2-1; perhaps TRBD2 as D (5 bases). Trimming removed 1 base at V and 0 bases at J, with 16 bases between. This CDR3 is built from 18 residues. Germline CDR1 LNHNV, CDR2 YYDKDF (reference sequence). The CDR3 sequence is CATSRGGSLRVSYNEQFF. CDR3 coding DNA: TGTGCCACCAGCAGAGGAGGGTCTCTCCGGGTCTCCTACAATGAGCAGTTCTTC.

V and J are TRBV29-1 and TRBJ2-1; 9 positions match TRBD1. Germline CDR1 is SQVTM and CDR2 is ANQGSEA. V was pared by 5 bases and J by 5 bases, with 10 bases of the junction left unmatched. The CDR3 loop spans 15 amino acids. CDR3 nucleotide sequence: TGCAGCGTTAGACAGGGGGTGTTATCAGACAATGAGCAGTTCTTC. Its translation is CSVRQGVLSDNEQFF.

This clone appeared a single time. This chain connects TRBV7-9 to TRBJ2-7; 8 bases map to TRBD2. This CDR3 has 16 amino acids. Germline assignment: CDR1 SEHNR and CDR2 FQNEAQ (reference sequence). Trimming at V came to 5 bases and at J to 0 bases, leaving 9 bases not matched to a gene. As DNA, the CDR3 is TGTGCCAGCAGCCCCCCGGGGCGGGAGGACTCCTACGAGCAGTACTTC. Its protein is CASSPPGREDSYEQYF.

The chain has TRBV7-2 and TRBJ2-7, with TRBD1 matching over 7 bases. CDR3 size: 15 residues. The germline V gene has CDR1 SGHTA and CDR2 FQGNSA. V shed 5 bases and J 5 bases; nucleotides not matched to a gene: 12. The CDR3 sequence: CASSPDRARDHEQYF. The CDR3 nucleotides are TGTGCCAGCAGCCCCGACAGGGCAAGGGACCACGAGCAGTACTTC.

Regarding this clone: The same CDR3 also results from other DNA sequences found in this sample. The V and J genes are TRBV30 and TRBJ1-5, with D tentatively TRBD1 (5 bases). The CDR3 spans 13 residues. V was clipped by 3 bases and J by 1 base, with 7 bases between them. Germline CDR1 GTSNPN, CDR2 SVGIG (reference sequence). The CDR3 loop is CAWSGDSNQPQHF. CDR3 DNA: TGTGCCTGGAGCGGGGACAGCAATCAGCCCCAGCATTTT.